These T cell receptor beta chains were read from a single sample in a study of T cell responses to AZD1222 COVID-19 vaccine. Using immunoSEQ multiplex PCR, the repertoire was profiled, and TCRdb retains in-frame clones only, with some absent. This table has approximately 74,000 clones, 70% to 90% appearing once. Source: peripheral blood, taken 28 days after the second AZD1222 dose. Receptor source: an adult who received the AZD1222 COVID-19 vaccine. CDR3s include the opening cysteine and the closing phenylalanine or tryptophan. Each record gives: clone size, J gene, V gene, D gene, CDR3 DNA, CDR3 protein. D genes are given only for firm matches. Clone size is given for some rows only: seen once, a few or many times, or a class if the clone is expanded.

abundance: NA; j_gene: TRBJ2-2; v_gene: TRBV6-6; d_gene: NA; CDR3nt: TGTGCCAGCAGTTACGAGGGGGACGCCGGGGAGCTGTTTTTT; CDR3aa: CASSYEGDAGELFF
abundance: once; j_gene: TRBJ2-3; v_gene: TRBV18; d_gene: TRBD2; CDR3nt: TGTGCCAGCTCACCACCGTCCAGGGAGGGAGATACGCAGTATTTT; CDR3aa: CASSPPSREGDTQYF
abundance: NA; j_gene: TRBJ1-4; v_gene: TRBV27; d_gene: NA; CDR3nt: TGTGCCAGCAGTTTAGCAGGGTATAATGAAAAACTGTTTTTT; CDR3aa: CASSLAGYNEKLFF
abundance: NA; j_gene: TRBJ2-1; v_gene: TRBV5-5; d_gene: NA; CDR3nt: TGTGCCAGCAGGTTAATGGCGACAGGATCGTACTCCTACAATGAGCAGTTCTTC; CDR3aa: CASRLMATGSYSYNEQFF
abundance: NA; j_gene: TRBJ1-1; v_gene: TRBV2; d_gene: TRBD1; CDR3nt: TGTGCCAGGAGGCGTCAGGGGGCCGCTGAAGCTTTCTTT; CDR3aa: CARRRQGAAEAFF
abundance: NA; j_gene: TRBJ1-3; v_gene: TRBV5-1; d_gene: NA; CDR3nt: TGCGCCAGCAGCTTGGTTCCGGGGGGTAGTGGAAACACCATATATTTT; CDR3aa: CASSLVPGGSGNTIYF
abundance: many; j_gene: TRBJ2-7; v_gene: TRBV2; d_gene: NA; CDR3nt: TGTGCCAGCAGTGACGTCGGCTCCTACGAGCAGTACTTC; CDR3aa: CASSDVGSYEQYF
abundance: NA; j_gene: TRBJ2-6; v_gene: TRBV11-2; d_gene: NA; CDR3nt: TGTGCCAGCAGCCATACAATATCAGGTGCGGGGGCCAACGTCCTGACTTTC; CDR3aa: CASSHTISGAGANVLTF
abundance: NA; j_gene: TRBJ2-1; v_gene: TRBV11-2; d_gene: NA; CDR3nt: TGTGCCAGCAGCTTAGGCGCCGCCCAGGCCAGTGAGCAGTTCTTC; CDR3aa: CASSLGAAQASEQFF
abundance: NA; j_gene: TRBJ1-3; v_gene: TRBV5-5; d_gene: TRBD1; CDR3nt: TGTGCCAGCAGCTTGGAGGGGGCGCGGGGAAACACCATATATTTT; CDR3aa: CASSLEGARGNTIYF
abundance: NA; j_gene: TRBJ1-1; v_gene: TRBV6-6; d_gene: NA; CDR3nt: TGTGCCAGCATCCTCGACCTCGGGGGATGGACTGAAGCTTTCTTT; CDR3aa: CASILDLGGWTEAFF
abundance: NA; j_gene: TRBJ1-4; v_gene: TRBV5-1; d_gene: NA; CDR3nt: TGCGCCAGCAGCTGGGATACAGGGTTCGGCGAAAAACTGTTTTTT; CDR3aa: CASSWDTGFGEKLFF
abundance: NA; j_gene: TRBJ1-5; v_gene: TRBV4-1; d_gene: NA; CDR3nt: TGCGCCAGCAGCCAAGACGGCATACTCCAGGGAGGCAATCAGCCCCAGCATTTT; CDR3aa: CASSQDGILQGGNQPQHF